What follows are 7 T cell receptor beta chains derived from one specimen sequenced in a study of cytomegalovirus exposure and HLA in healthy donors. PCR amplification relied on 60 Vbeta primers (plus 13 Jbeta primers). Libraries were prepared by immunoSEQ multiplex PCR; TCRdb keeps only in-frame clonotypes and omits some of them. This sample contains approximately 150,000 clones. Sequencing input: PBMCs. Receptors were obtained from a woman aged 40 to 50 in good health and CMV-seronegative.

The chain uses TRBV10-3 and TRBJ1-2; 9 bases map to TRBD1. Germline V lookup: CDR1 ENHRY, CDR2 SYGVKD. The CDR3 has 15 amino acids. V shed 1 base and J 2 bases; nucleotides not matched to a gene: 2. The CDR3 sequence is CAISELGQGNYGYTF. CDR3 in DNA: TGTGCCATCAGTGAGTTAGGACAGGGGAACTATGGCTACACCTTC.

The chain carries TRBV19 and TRBJ1-1, with D maybe TRBD1 (5 bases). Germline assignment: CDR1 LNHDA and CDR2 SQIVND (reference sequence). The CDR3 contains 13 residues. With 5 bases removed from V and 1 base from J, the gap between germline ends came to 8 bases. In DNA form, the CDR3 reads TGTGCCAGTAGTGTCGGACAGAACACTGAAGCTTTCTTT. It is translated as CASSVGQNTEAFF.

This sequence joins TRBV28 and TRBJ1-1, with D possibly being TRBD1 (6 bases). The CDR3 runs to 14 residues. V was trimmed by 7 bases and J by 1 base, leaving 13 bases between them. CDR1 is MDHEN and CDR2 is SYDVKM in the germline V gene. CDR3 residues: CASIDGGPNTEAFF. The CDR3 DNA is TGTGCCAGCATCGACGGGGGGCCGAACACTGAAGCTTTCTTT.

The chain uses TRBV7-2 and TRBJ1-2, with 8 bases that match TRBD1. Looked up from germline, CDR1 is SGHTA and CDR2 is FQGNSA. This CDR3 comprises 14 residues. V shed 1 base and J 6 bases; nucleotides not matched to a gene: 4. The CDR3 DNA reads TGTGCCAGCAGCTTAGGCAGGGGGCAGGATGGCTACACCTTC. Translated, it gives CASSLGRGQDGYTF.

The rearrangement joins TRBV6-1 to TRBJ2-3, with D hard to call. CDR1 and CDR2 from the germline V gene are MNHNS and SASEGT. V lost 8 bases and J 1 base, leaving 13 bases between the germline ends. The CDR3 spans 14 residues. DNA of the CDR3: TGTGCCAGCGTCCCAGTTTCCGGCACAGATACGCAGTATTTT. It encodes CASVPVSGTDTQYF.

This chain joins TRBV7-6 and TRBJ2-2, with D tentatively TRBD2 (6 bases). Germline V CDR1 and CDR2: SGHVS, FNYEAQ. Trimming pared 4 bases from V and 6 bases from J, leaving 12 bases between. There are 14 residues in the CDR3. The CDR3 is CASSSTRSAGELFF. The CDR3 coding sequence is TGTGCCAGCAGCTCGACTAGATCGGCCGGGGAGCTGTTTTTT.

This rearrangement joins TRBV7-2 to TRBJ1-3; D is unresolved. CDR3 size: 15 residues. Trimming removed 1 base at V and 6 bases at J, with 13 bases between. Germline CDR1 and CDR2: SGHTA and FQGNSA. For the CDR3, the DNA is TGTGCCAGCAGCTTAGAGTGGAGTCACCTAAACACCATATATTTT. Amino acid sequence: CASSLEWSHLNTIYF.